Detailed here is one T cell receptor (beta chain). The record originates from a study of blood T cell repertoires in COVID-19. The V and J ends lost 5 bases and 0 bases respectively, with 15 bases between them. CDR1 is SGHNT, CDR2 YYREEE, per germline (reference sequence). This CDR3 contains 15 residues. In the original processing: Amplifying reference gene primers gave estimates of nucleated cell counts. Only in-frame clones appear in the TCRdb table, and some are missing; sequencing was by immunoSEQ multiplex PCR. Clonal size and the V and J genes are those of that table, whereas D and trimming came from the DNA. The sample comprises under 250,000 clones, more than 70% of which are singletons, and 2.7% rests with the top ten.

The rearrangement uses TRBV5-4 and TRBJ2-7, with D tentatively TRBD2 (5 bases). The TCR sequence derives from a woman in her sixties or seventies with acute or convalescent COVID-19. Sequenced: peripheral blood. CDR3 loop: CASSLEGGSSYEQYF. The CDR3 region has the DNA TGTGCCAGCAGTCTCGAAGGCGGGTCCTCCTACGAGCAGTACTTC.